This TCR beta chain was obtained from a study of CD8+ T cells in alopecia areata. Investigators isolated RNA and reverse transcribed it into cDNA to act as the sequencing template. TCRdb keeps only in-frame clones here, not all; method: immunoSEQ multiplex PCR. Among approximately 150,000 clones, 55% to 65% were seen once, and the ten largest hold 4% to 5.5%. As concerns this clone: Antigen unknown.

Study-wide results and caveats: Sequencing of scalp tissue also captures the resident alphabeta T cells of normal skin. It was less clear whether patients shared TCRs than it was in mice, possibly because of HLA. Higher clonality was seen in lesional scalp than in normal scalp, especially in alopecia totalis/universalis.

The sorting of PBMCs gave CD4+ and CD8+ T cells. The germline V gene encodes CDR1 SQVTM and CDR2 ANQGSEA. This CDR3 contains 12 residues. Trimming removed 4 bases at V and 9 bases at J, with 13 bases between. The material sequenced was CD4+ T cells sorted from blood. This sequence originates from a human donor in good health. The chain employs TRBV29-1 and TRBJ2-1; D tentatively fits TRBD1 or TRBD2 (5 bases each). The CDR3 region has the DNA TGCAGCGTTGTTGGGGGAATCGGTGAGCAGTTCTTC. Encoded protein: CSVVGGIGEQFF.